This entry lists 23 T cell receptor beta chains sequenced from one sample in a study of blood T cell repertoires in COVID-19. Sequencing was performed with immunoSEQ multiplex PCR; in TCRdb, only in-frame clones are kept and a portion is missing. The sample records about 190,000 clones, 84% being singletons. Sequenced: peripheral blood. All receptors derive from a woman in her sixties or seventies with active or convalescent COVID-19.

The table lists this clone with a few counts. The same CDR3 also results from other DNA sequences found in this sample. This chain uses TRBV3-1 (or the pseudogene TRBV3-2) with TRBJ2-1, with a tentative D call TRBD2 (5 bases). The germline gives CDR1 LGHDT, CDR2 YNNKEL (reference sequence). Deletions cut 8 bases from V and 6 bases from J, with 8 bases between. The CDR3 totals 11 residues. This CDR3 is CASRGANEQFF. The CDR3 nucleotides are TGTGCCAGCCGGGGAGCCAATGAGCAGTTCTTC.

The V and J genes are TRBV4-1 and TRBJ2-1; perhaps TRBD1 as D (5 bases). V shed 4 bases and J shed 2 bases, with 12 bases lying between them. The CDR3 is 15 amino acids. Germline lookup yields CDR1 MGHRA and CDR2 YSYEKL. DNA for the CDR3: TGCGCCAGCAGCCTCGGCTCAGGGCCCTACAATGAGCAGTTCTTC. Translation: CASSLGSGPYNEQFF.

V usage is TRBV7-9 and J usage is TRBJ1-1; D remains ambiguous. The germline V gene encodes CDR1 SEHNR and CDR2 FQNEAQ (reference sequence). This CDR3 is built from 12 residues. Between the trimmed V and J ends, which lost 0 bases and 8 bases, there was a span of 7 bases. The CDR3 DNA reads TGTGCCAGCAGCTTAGCAGGAGGAGAAGCTTTCTTT. It translates to CASSLAGGEAFF.

This chain connects TRBV5-1 to TRBJ1-4; 7 positions agree with TRBD1. CDR3 length: 17 amino acids. V lost 1 base and J lost 0; bases outside the gene matches: 6. Germline CDR1 and CDR2: SGHRS and YFSETQ. CDR3 in amino acids: CASSLSRQGATNEKLFF. The DNA of the CDR3 is TGCGCCAGCAGCTTGTCTCGACAGGGAGCAACTAATGAAAAACTGTTTTTT.

The chain employs TRBV6-5 and TRBJ2-7; D is undetermined. Trimming cost V 6 bases and J 0 bases, with 15 bases left between them. The CDR3 is 15 residues long. Germline CDR1 MNHEY, CDR2 SVGAGI. CDR3 residues: CASRAVDNPSYEQYF. As DNA, the CDR3 is TGTGCCAGCAGGGCCGTTGACAACCCCTCCTACGAGCAGTACTTC.

This clone was found a few times. The chain's CDR3 is CASSPGQGGYGYTF. The CDR3, as DNA: TGTGCCAGCAGCCCCGGACAGGGGGGCTATGGCTACACCTTC. The gene calls are TRBV3-1 (or the pseudogene TRBV3-2) and TRBJ1-2, with 10 bases that match TRBD1. V lost 4 bases, J lost 4 bases, and 3 bases stayed unmatched. The germline V gene has CDR1 LGHDT and CDR2 YNNKEL (reference sequence). This CDR3 has 14 amino acids.

The chain is built from TRBV20-1 and TRBJ2-1, with a tentative D call TRBD1 (6 bases). Germline V CDR1 and CDR2: DFQATT, SNEGSKA (reference sequence). Trimming took off 5 bases at V and 9 bases at J, with 11 bases between the two ends. The CDR3 sequence is 11 residues long. CDR3 sequence reads: CSAARTVEQFF. The DNA of the CDR3 is TGCAGTGCTGCCAGGACAGTTGAGCAGTTCTTC.

The chain combines TRBV28 with TRBJ1-2; the D is unclear. The V end lost 7 bases, the J end lost 3 bases, and 18 bases lay between the germline ends. The CDR3 totals 15 residues. CDR1 and CDR2 (germline): MDHEN, SYDVKM. Here the CDR3 reads CASTLGAAKYYGYTF. Here the CDR3 DNA reads TGTGCCAGCACCCTGGGTGCAGCGAAATACTATGGCTACACCTTC.

The chain has TRBV30 and TRBJ2-5, with D perhaps TRBD2 (5 bases). Germline assignment: CDR1 GTSNPN and CDR2 SVGIG (reference sequence). The CDR3 has 13 residues. Trimming stripped 0 bases from V and 3 bases from J, with 8 bases between. The CDR3 loop is CAWSVLGKETQYF. DNA of the CDR3: TGTGCCTGGAGTGTACTCGGGAAAGAGACCCAGTACTTC.

The chain recombines TRBV11-2 with TRBJ2-2; 9 bases map to TRBD2. CDR3 length: 16 amino acids. Per germline, CDR1 SGHAT and CDR2 FQNNGV. The V gene end was trimmed by 4 bases and the J gene end by 5 bases; junction bases not matched to a gene: 8. The CDR3 nucleotides are TGTGCCAGCAGCTCTCGACTAGCGGACGTTACCGGGGAGCTGTTTTTT. It specifies CASSSRLADVTGELFF.

V and J are TRBV9 and TRBJ2-5; 8 nucleotides agree with TRBD1. This CDR3 has 16 residues. The V and J ends lost 4 bases and 2 bases, in that order; junction bases with no gene match: 10. Germline V gene data show CDR1 as SGDLS and CDR2 as YYNGEE. This chain's CDR3 is CASSTGTGWRQETQYF. DNA for the CDR3: TGTGCCAGCAGCACCGGGACAGGTTGGCGGCAAGAGACCCAGTACTTC.

The chain has TRBV29-1 and TRBJ2-5; 8 bases are a match to TRBD1. The CDR3 extends over 14 amino acids. The germline V gene encodes CDR1 SQVTM and CDR2 ANQGSEA. With 5 bases clipped from V and 5 bases from J, the junction kept 10 bases outside the gene matches. The CDR3 is CSVPMTGVRETQYF. CDR3 bases: TGCAGCGTTCCTATGACAGGGGTTAGGGAGACCCAGTACTTC.

V and J are TRBV27 and TRBJ2-2, with 7 bases that match TRBD2. In germline, CDR1 is MNHEY, CDR2 SMNVEV (reference sequence). The CDR3 has 12 amino acids. Trimming cost V 4 bases and J 8 bases; bases outside gene matches: 1. The CDR3 DNA sequence: TGTGCCAGCAGTTCAGCGGGAGGGGAGCTGTTTTTT. Amino acid sequence: CASSSAGGELFF.

This chain links TRBV5-1 with TRBJ2-3, with D perhaps TRBD2 (6 bases). Germline V gives CDR1 SGHRS, CDR2 YFSETQ. Between the trimmed V and J ends, which lost 0 bases and 2 bases, there was a span of 10 bases. CDR3 length equals 15 residues. DNA of the CDR3: TGCGCCAGCAGCTTGGTTGGGGGGATCACAGATACGCAGTATTTT. Amino acids: CASSLVGGITDTQYF.

The genes are TRBV18 and TRBJ1-1, with 8 bases aligning to TRBD1. Germline V lookup: CDR1 KGHSH, CDR2 LQKENI. The CDR3 has 15 amino acids. V shed 2 bases, J shed 4 bases, and the junction held 6 bases outside the gene matches. This CDR3 is CASSPTGGTVTEAFF. The CDR3 nucleotides are TGTGCCAGCTCACCAACAGGGGGAACGGTCACTGAAGCTTTCTTT.

Points on this clone: The same CDR3 is also encoded by other DNA sequences in this sample. The genes are TRBV3-1 (or the pseudogene TRBV3-2) and TRBJ1-1; D gene ambiguous. The CDR3 is 13 amino acids. Deletions cut 4 bases from V and 5 bases from J, with 11 bases between. CDR1 LGHDT and CDR2 YNNKEL come from the germline V gene (reference sequence). CDR3 bases: TGTGCCAGCAGCCTCCGGGGTGGTACTGAAGCTTTCTTT. Encoded protein: CASSLRGGTEAFF.

This chain joins TRBV6-5 and TRBJ2-7; D may be TRBD2 (6 bases). This CDR3 comprises 14 residues. V lost 8 bases to trimming and J lost 0 bases, with 14 bases between them. From germline, CDR1 is MNHEY and CDR2 SVGAGI. CDR3 amino acids: CASASGRPSYEQYF. CDR3 DNA sequence: TGTGCCAGCGCAAGTGGGAGGCCCTCCTACGAGCAGTACTTC.

The CDR3 coding sequence is TGCGCCAGCAGGCTGGCAGGGGGGAACAATGAGCAGTTCTTC. It translates to CASRLAGGNNEQFF. The genes are TRBV5-1 and TRBJ2-1; D might be TRBD1 (7 bases). Trimming left V 5 bases short and J 5 bases short, with 14 bases between. Germline-derived CDR1 and CDR2 are SGHRS and YFSETQ. This CDR3 contains 14 residues.

The chain links TRBV12-3 or TRBV12-4 to TRBJ2-1; D perhaps matches TRBD1 (5 bases). V was trimmed by 7 bases and J by 6 bases, leaving 10 bases between them. The CDR3 length is 12 residues. The CDR3 region has the DNA TGTGCCAGCACGCTCCAGGGCAATGAGCAGTTCTTC. Protein: CASTLQGNEQFF.

The V gene is TRBV6-5, the J gene TRBJ2-2; the match to TRBD1 covers 7 bases. Germline V gene sequence: CDR1 MNHEY, CDR2 SVGAGI. Trimming removed 6 bases from V and 1 base from J; junction bases left unmatched: 5. CDR3 length: 15 amino acids. This chain's CDR3 is CASSPDRRNTGELFF. Here the CDR3 DNA reads TGTGCCAGCAGCCCGGACAGGCGGAACACCGGGGAGCTGTTTTTT.

The rearrangement uses TRBV19 and TRBJ2-3; 8 bases align to TRBD1. This CDR3 has 16 residues. V dropped 3 bases and J dropped 4; count of bases not matched to a gene: 9. From germline, CDR1 is LNHDA and CDR2 SQIVND (reference sequence). The CDR3 DNA follows: TGTGCCAGTAGTATCAGCACAGGGGGATTTGCAGATACGCAGTATTTT. Residues: CASSISTGGFADTQYF.

The chain joins TRBV6-5 to TRBJ2-1; 7 bases are a match to TRBD1. Losses at the gene ends were 5 bases for V and 9 bases for J; bases not matched to a gene: 13. The V gene's germline CDR1 is MNHEY and CDR2 SVGAGI. This CDR3 region has 15 residues. CDR3 nucleotide sequence: TGTGCCAGCAGTCGCGACAGGGTATCTTTTAGTGAGCAGTTCTTC. Translation gives CASSRDRVSFSEQFF.

J is TRBJ1-1 and V is TRBV6-1; TRBD1 is a possible D gene (5 bases). CDR3 length equals 15 residues. Trimming took 0 bases from V and 6 from J, leaving 14 bases between them. The germline V gene has CDR1 MNHNS and CDR2 SASEGT. Here the CDR3 reads CASSEARGGRSEAFF. CDR3 coding DNA: TGTGCCAGCAGTGAAGCCCGGGGGGGTCGTTCTGAAGCTTTCTTT.